This entry describes one TCR beta chain. Its antigen is not known. This entry comes from a study of OX40 agonist ivuxolimab in advanced cancers. About the research overall: The diagnoses of dose-escalation patients were hepatocellular carcinoma, melanoma, renal cell or head and neck cancer.

General study points: Mean expanded clone counts were higher in CD8+ than CD4+ T cells. The authors also found low normalized T-cell clonal expansion in some nonresponders.

The germline gives CDR1 SGHRS, CDR2 YFSETQ. V shed 5 bases and J shed 2 bases, with 20 bases lying between them. This CDR3 is built from 16 residues. TCRdb's table, derived via immunoSEQ multiplex PCR, lists solely in-frame clones and lacks some. The data contain tens of thousands of clones, roughly 86% of them singletons. The material was CD4+ or CD8+ T cells sorted from blood, obtained in a trial of the OX40 agonist ivuxolimab. The rearrangement links TRBV5-1 to TRBJ2-7, with D possibly called TRBD1 or TRBD2 (5 bases each). The source is an adult with an advanced solid tumor such as melanoma, head and neck, liver or kidney cancer. For the CDR3, the DNA is TGCGCCAGCAGTCCGTACCCGGGACGGCCAGCCTACGAGCAGTACTTC. Its protein product is CASSPYPGRPAYEQYF.